The 22 T cell receptor beta chains listed next were all sequenced from one sample in a study of CDR3 diversity in severe acne. TCRdb itself ran the PCR reads through MiXCR, one entry per CDR3 protein. The sample has over 100,000 distinct CDR3 sequences, around 56% seen once; the top ten hold approximately 13%. The sample was blood. Receptors originate from a male donor with acne.

Only a few counts were recorded for this clonotype. CDR3 sequence: CASSLQGLLFF. For the CDR3, the DNA is TGTGCCAGCAGTTTACAGGGACTACTGTTTTTT. The V call is TRBV28, the J call TRBJ1-4; possibly TRBD1 for D (5 bases). V was cut by 2 bases and J by 13 bases, with 8 bases left in between. The CDR3 has 11 residues. Looked up from germline, CDR1 is MDHEN and CDR2 is SYDVKM. Using reference TRBV28 and TRBJ1-4 for the parts outside the CDR3, the full variable domain is DVKVTQSSRYLVKRTGEKVFLECVQDMDHENMFWYRQDPGLGLRLIYFSYDVKMKEKGDIPEGYSVSREKKERFSLILESASTNQTSMYLCASSLQGLLFFGSGTQLSVL.

This rearrangement joins TRBV19 to TRBJ1-1; TRBD1 agrees at 9 bases. Germline V gene lookup returns CDR1 LNHDA and CDR2 SQIVND (reference sequence). V gave up 5 bases and J gave up 2 bases; unmatched junction bases: 3. The CDR3 covers 14 residues. The CDR3 sequence: CASSVTGGNTEAFF. The CDR3 DNA reads TGTGCCAGTAGTGTGACAGGGGGAAACACTGAAGCTTTCTTT.

This clonotype was found many times. The gene calls are TRBV11-2 and TRBJ2-7, with 14 bases aligning to TRBD2. After removal of 4 bases from V and 3 bases from J, the junction contained 2 bases not matched to a gene. CDR1 is SGHAT, CDR2 FQNNGV, per germline. The CDR3 sequence is 15 residues long. For the CDR3, the DNA is TGTGCCAGCAGCTCGACTAGCGGGAGGGTCTACGAGCAGTACTTC. Amino acids: CASSSTSGRVYEQYF.

This CDR3 reads CASSAGTENQPQHF. Written as DNA, the CDR3 is TGTGCCAGCAGCGCCGGGACAGAAAATCAGCCCCAGCATTTT. This chain connects TRBV5-4 to TRBJ1-5; TRBD1 matches 7 bases. The CDR3 covers 14 residues. The J segment lost 4 bases and the V segment lost 4 bases, leaving 5 bases of the junction unmatched. Germline CDR1 SGHNT, CDR2 YYREEE (reference sequence).

The V call is TRBV20-1, the J call TRBJ2-3; D gene unclear. Germline CDR1 reads DFQATT; CDR2 reads SNEGSKA (reference sequence). Trimming took off 3 bases at V and 1 base at J, with 11 bases between the two ends. The CDR3 sequence is 14 residues long. Written as DNA, the CDR3 is TGCAGTGCTAGGACCGCCGGGCGCACAGATACGCAGTATTTT. It codes for CSARTAGRTDTQYF.

The chain is built from TRBV7-2 and TRBJ2-7, with 7 bases lining up with TRBD2. The CDR3 spans 14 residues. Germline trimming cut 5 bases from V and 3 bases from J; bases unmatched to any gene: 7. The germline gives CDR1 SGHTA, CDR2 FQGNSA. The CDR3, as DNA: TGTGCCAGCAGCCCAGGACTAGGAAGCTACGAGCAGTACTTC. Translation: CASSPGLGSYEQYF.

There are many counts of this clonotype. The V call is TRBV9, the J call TRBJ1-1, with TRBD1 as a possible D gene (5 bases). Trimming took off 3 bases at V and 4 bases at J, with 10 bases between the two ends. Germline CDR1 is SGDLS and CDR2 is YYNGEE. CDR3 length: 13 amino acids. CDR3 loop: CASSAGPVTEAFF. CDR3 nucleotide sequence: TGTGCCAGCAGCGCGGGGCCTGTCACTGAAGCTTTCTTT.

V usage is TRBV19 and J usage is TRBJ2-7; D perhaps matches TRBD2 (5 bases). Germline-derived CDR1 and CDR2 are LNHDA and SQIVND (reference sequence). The CDR3 is made up of 12 amino acids. The germline V and J ends were trimmed by 6 bases and 4 bases, with 10 bases remaining between them. This chain's CDR3 is CASSGEEYEQYF. The CDR3, as DNA: TGTGCCAGTAGCGGGGAAGAGTACGAGCAGTACTTC.

This clonotype was counted ten times or more. This chain joins TRBV6-2 or TRBV6-3 and TRBJ2-5, with TRBD2 matching over 11 bases. CDR1 and CDR2 (germline): MNHEY, SVGEGT. This CDR3 has 15 amino acids. V shed 6 bases, J shed 5 bases, and the junction held 8 bases outside the gene matches. The CDR3 loop is CASSTPSGRLETQYF. The CDR3, as DNA: TGTGCCAGCAGCACCCCTAGCGGGAGGTTGGAGACCCAGTACTTC.

The chain carries TRBV6-1 and TRBJ1-2, with 8 bases fitting TRBD1. The germline CDR1 and CDR2 sequences are MNHNS and SASEGT. This CDR3 is built from 16 residues. The ends lost 6 bases at V and 4 bases at J; junction bases unmatched: 13. The CDR3 reads CASRSPAGGGGYGYTF. The CDR3 DNA reads as TGTGCCAGCAGGAGTCCCGCAGGGGGCGGGGGCTATGGCTACACCTTC.

This clonotype was seen just once. The chain combines TRBV29-1 with TRBJ2-7; TRBD1 matches 8 bases. CDR3 length: 13 residues. Germline V gene lookup returns CDR1 SQVTM and CDR2 ANQGSEA. Trimming took 7 bases from V and 3 from J; bases not matched to a gene: 8. CDR3 nucleotides: TGCAGCGCACGGACAGGGAGCGACTACGAGCAGTACTTC. Protein sequence: CSARTGSDYEQYF.

Here the CDR3 DNA reads TGCGCCAGCAGTCCAATAACCCAGTACTTC. Encoded protein: CASSPITQYF. The rearrangement joins TRBV10-2 to TRBJ2-5; the D is unclear. The CDR3 is 10 residues long. Germline CDR1 reads WSHSY; CDR2 reads SAAADI. V lost 5 bases and J 8 bases, leaving 6 bases between the germline ends.

The chain employs TRBV20-1 and TRBJ2-7; no clear D gene. V was shortened by 2 bases and J by 1 base, with 12 bases between the two germline ends. Germline V gives CDR1 DFQATT, CDR2 SNEGSKA (reference sequence). The CDR3 has 14 amino acids. The CDR3 reads CSARSKNASYEQYF. CDR3 bases: TGCAGTGCTAGATCGAAAAACGCATCCTACGAGCAGTACTTC.

J is TRBJ1-2 and V is TRBV29-1, with D tentatively TRBD1 (5 bases). Germline CDR1 and CDR2: SQVTM and ANQGSEA. Trimming cost V 3 bases and J 7 bases, with 21 bases left between them. This CDR3 region has 15 residues. The CDR3 nucleotides read TGCAGCGTTGAGCGCTCGTCCGGGGGGGGGAGTGGCTACACCTTC. Protein product: CSVERSSGGGSGYTF.

The rearrangement joins TRBV9 to TRBJ2-5; 7 positions agree with TRBD2. V trimming: 4 bases; J trimming: 4 bases; junction bases outside the gene matches: 10. Germline CDR1 reads SGDLS; CDR2 reads YYNGEE. The CDR3 has 15 residues. CDR3 sequence reads: CASSRRGGSGETQYF. The DNA for the CDR3 is TGTGCCAGCAGCCGGCGGGGCGGGAGTGGAGAGACCCAGTACTTC.

The chain links TRBV5-4 to TRBJ2-5; D is tentatively TRBD1 or TRBD2 (7 bases each). Trimming removed 4 bases at V and 3 bases at J, with 16 bases between. The CDR3 is made up of 15 amino acids. Germline V CDR1 and CDR2: SGHNT, YYREEE (reference sequence). Here the CDR3 reads CASSLWRGTEETQYF. The CDR3 DNA sequence: TGTGCCAGCAGCCTGTGGCGGGGGACAGAAGAGACCCAGTACTTC.

The rearrangement uses TRBV6-5 and TRBJ2-7; 10 bases match TRBD2. The CDR3 runs to 13 residues. CDR1 and CDR2 (germline): MNHEY, SVGAGI. Trimming took 2 bases from V and 9 from J; bases not matched to a gene: 4. In nucleotides, the CDR3 is TGTGCCAGCAGTTACACTAGCGGGAAAGGGCAGTACTTC. This encodes CASSYTSGKGQYF.

This clonotype was picked up a small number of times. The V and J genes are TRBV28 and TRBJ2-1; D remains ambiguous. There are 11 residues in the CDR3. Germline V CDR1 and CDR2: MDHEN, SYDVKM. V was shortened by 3 bases and J by 15 bases, with 12 bases between the two germline ends. The CDR3: CASSFAAFAFF. CDR3 sequence (DNA): TGTGCCAGCAGTTTTGCGGCCTTCGCGTTCTTC.

This clonotype was recorded many times. The gene calls are TRBV19 and TRBJ1-6; TRBD1 matches at 10 bases. With V trimmed by 3 bases and J by 0 bases, 5 bases remained unmatched. The germline V gene has CDR1 LNHDA and CDR2 SQIVND (reference sequence). The CDR3 runs 18 residues. CDR3 DNA: TGTGCCAGTAGTATCCGGCGGACAGGGGGCTCCTATAATTCACCCCTCCACTTT. The encoded protein is CASSIRRTGGSYNSPLHF.

This clonotype was found a few times. In this CDR3 the conserved last residue, phenylalanine or tryptophan, is missing, so a read error is likely. CDR3 in DNA: TGCGCCAGCAGTGAGTCGACTTGGTTTTCTTTTTACGAGCAGTACCTC. Protein product: CASSESTWFSFYEQYL. This sequence joins TRBV10-2 and TRBJ2-7; no firm D call. The CDR3 contains 16 residues. The ends were cut back, 0 bases at V and 4 bases at J, with 16 bases in the middle. Per germline, CDR1 WSHSY and CDR2 SAAADI.

This clonotype showed up just a few times. This rearrangement joins TRBV9 to TRBJ1-4; D unresolved. V was cut by 0 bases and J by 8 bases, with 11 bases left in between. The length of the CDR3 is 14 residues. Germline lookup yields CDR1 SGDLS and CDR2 YYNGEE. This CDR3 reads CASSVAEPEEKLFF. DNA for the CDR3: TGTGCCAGCAGCGTAGCTGAGCCAGAAGAAAAACTGTTTTTT.

V is TRBV24-1 and J is TRBJ1-1; the D is unclear. The CDR3 is 13 amino acids. V gave up 7 bases and J gave up 0 bases, with 8 bases separating them. Germline loops: CDR1 KGHDR, CDR2 SFDVKD. In nucleotides, the CDR3 is TGTGCCACCAGGGCGTCGATGAACACTGAAGCTTTCTTT. Translated, it gives CATRASMNTEAFF.